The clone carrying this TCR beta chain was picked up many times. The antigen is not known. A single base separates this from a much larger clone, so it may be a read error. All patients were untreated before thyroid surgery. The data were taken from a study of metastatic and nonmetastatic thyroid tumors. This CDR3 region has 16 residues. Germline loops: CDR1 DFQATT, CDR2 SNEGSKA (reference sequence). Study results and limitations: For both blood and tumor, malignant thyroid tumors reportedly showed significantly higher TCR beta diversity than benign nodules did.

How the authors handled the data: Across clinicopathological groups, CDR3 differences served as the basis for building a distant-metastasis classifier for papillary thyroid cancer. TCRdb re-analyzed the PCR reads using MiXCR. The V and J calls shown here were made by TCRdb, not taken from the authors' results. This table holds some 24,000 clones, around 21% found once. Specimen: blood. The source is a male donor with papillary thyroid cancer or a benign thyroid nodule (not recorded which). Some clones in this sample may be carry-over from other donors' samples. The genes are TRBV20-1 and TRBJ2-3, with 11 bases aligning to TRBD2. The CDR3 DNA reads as TGCAGTGCTAGAGAGATAATAGCGGGAGGGGAAGATACGCGGTATTTT. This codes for CSAREIIAGGEDTRYF.